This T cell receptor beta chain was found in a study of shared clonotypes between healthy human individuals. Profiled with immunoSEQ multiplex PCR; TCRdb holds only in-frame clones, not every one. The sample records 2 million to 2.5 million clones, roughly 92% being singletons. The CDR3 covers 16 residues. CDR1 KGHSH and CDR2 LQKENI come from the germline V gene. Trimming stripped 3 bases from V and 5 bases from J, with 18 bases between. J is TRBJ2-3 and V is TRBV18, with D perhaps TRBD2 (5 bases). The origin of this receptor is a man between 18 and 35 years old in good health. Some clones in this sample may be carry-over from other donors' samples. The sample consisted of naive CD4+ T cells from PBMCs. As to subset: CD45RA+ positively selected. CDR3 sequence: CASSPGLTTQLDTQYF. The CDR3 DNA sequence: TGTGCCAGCTCACCCGGACTTACGACCCAATTAGATACGCAGTATTTT.